These 10 T cell receptor beta chains came from one sample sequenced in a study of radiation and T cells in renal cell carcinoma. Using immunoSEQ multiplex PCR, the repertoire was profiled, and TCRdb retains in-frame clones only, with some absent. The repertoire holds 20,000 to 25,000 clones, with 80% as singletons. Sample time point: baseline pretreatment blood. Described treatment: 15 Gy SBRT to primary tumor, nephrectomy 4 weeks later. Sequences were derived from blood, sampled from a patient whose treatment included radiotherapy and nephrectomy. The receptor source for this set is a man aged 60-69 years with renal cell carcinoma.

The chain joins TRBV2 to TRBJ2-5; perhaps TRBD2 as D (5 bases). CDR1 SNHLY and CDR2 FYNNEI come from the germline V gene. Trimming removed 7 bases from V and 4 bases from J, with 13 bases in between. The CDR3 covers 13 residues. The CDR3 DNA reads as TGTGCCAGCAAAGCCGGGATGGTAGAGACCCAGTACTTC. This sequence encodes CASKAGMVETQYF.

The chain has TRBV30 and TRBJ1-4, with TRBD1 matching over 8 bases. Trimming cost V 8 bases and J 7 bases; bases outside gene matches: 9. The germline V gene encodes CDR1 GTSNPN and CDR2 SVGIG (reference sequence). CDR3 length: 13 residues. The chain's CDR3 is CAGGRGHGEKLFF. The CDR3 nucleotides read TGTGCCGGGGGCAGGGGGCACGGTGAAAAACTGTTTTTT.

CDR3 in DNA: TGTGCCAGCAGTCAACGGGGGGCCGGCTATGGCTACACCTTC. Encoded protein: CASSQRGAGYGYTF. V usage is TRBV6-5 and J usage is TRBJ1-2, with D tentatively TRBD1 (6 bases). CDR3 length equals 14 residues. The germline V and J ends were trimmed by 5 bases and 4 bases, with 14 bases remaining between them. Germline CDR1 and CDR2: MNHEY and SVGAGI.

The CDR3 DNA follows: TGCGCCAGCAGCCAAGACCTACTAGCGGGAGGGCCAGGTGAGCAGTTCTTC. This translates into CASSQDLLAGGPGEQFF. The chain combines TRBV4-3 with TRBJ2-1; the match to TRBD2 covers 13 bases. This CDR3 region has 17 residues. Germline CDR1 reads LGHNA; CDR2 reads YSLEER. V was clipped by 0 bases and J by 9 bases; unmatched bases: 8.

This sequence joins TRBV5-8 and TRBJ2-7; maybe TRBD2 (6 bases). The length of the CDR3 is 16 residues. Between the trimmed V and J ends, which lost 2 bases and 0 bases, there was a span of 15 bases. Germline V CDR1 and CDR2: SGHTS, YDEGEE. In nucleotides, the CDR3 is TGTGCCAGCAGCTTAGCCGGGACTCCACTCTCCTACGAGCAGTACTTC. As protein: CASSLAGTPLSYEQYF.

This clone was counted once. The rearrangement joins TRBV4-1 to TRBJ2-5, with D possibly matching TRBD2 (5 bases). The CDR3 is 14 amino acids. Germline V gene lookup returns CDR1 MGHRA and CDR2 YSYEKL. The V end lost 1 base, the J end lost 11 bases, and 17 bases lay between the germline ends. The CDR3 DNA sequence: TGCGCCAGCAGCCAAGCAATGAGTTTTGGGGAGCAGTACTTC. Amino acids: CASSQAMSFGEQYF.

CDR3 DNA sequence: TGTGCCAGCAGTTCCCAGTACATCGCCACTGAAGCTTTCTTT. Translated: CASSSQYIATEAFF. The rearrangement joins TRBV6-6 to TRBJ1-1; D remains ambiguous. Germline V gene sequence: CDR1 MNHNY, CDR2 SVGAGI (reference sequence). The germline V and J ends were trimmed by 4 bases and 4 bases, with 13 bases remaining between them. CDR3 length equals 14 residues.

The chain couples TRBV28 to TRBJ2-5; D remains ambiguous. The V and J ends lost 8 bases and 0 bases respectively, with 10 bases between them. The germline CDR1 and CDR2 sequences are MDHEN and SYDVKM. This CDR3 spans 13 amino acids. The CDR3 sequence: CASAPRNQETQYF. Written as DNA, the CDR3 is TGTGCCAGCGCCCCGCGGAACCAAGAGACCCAGTACTTC. Full variable domain (outside the CDR3, taken from reference TRBV28 and TRBJ2-5): DVKVTQSSRYLVKRTGEKVFLECVQDMDHENMFWYRQDPGLGLRLIYFSYDVKMKEKGDIPEGYSVSREKKERFSLILESASTNQTSMYLCASAPRNQETQYFGPGTRLLVL.

This sequence joins TRBV18 and TRBJ2-5, with D maybe TRBD1 (6 bases). The CDR3 runs to 13 residues. The ends were cut back, 4 bases at V and 3 bases at J, with 9 bases in the middle. Germline V gene sequence: CDR1 KGHSH, CDR2 LQKENI. DNA of the CDR3: TGTGCCAGCTCACAAGACAGGAAAGAGACCCAGTACTTC. This translates into CASSQDRKETQYF.

The chain employs TRBV5-1 and TRBJ2-2; TRBD2 might be the D (5 bases). V was shortened by 0 bases and J by 4 bases, with 13 bases between the two germline ends. The CDR3 extends over 16 amino acids. The germline gives CDR1 SGHRS, CDR2 YFSETQ. The CDR3 reads CASSLAAGRGTGELFF. Written as DNA, the CDR3 is TGCGCCAGCAGCTTGGCGGCGGGCCGGGGCACCGGGGAGCTGTTTTTT.